This is a list of T cell receptor beta chains from one sample in a study of regulatory T cells in long-lasting Graves disease. TCRdb analysed the multiplex PCR reads with MiXCR anew, one entry per CDR3 protein. The sample lists about 560,000 distinct CDR3 sequences, about 16% occurring once. Another study also made use of these data, one on T cells in Graves' hyperthyroidism and ophthalmopathy.

The sample here was peripheral blood mononuclear cells (PBMCs), taken at new diagnosis, from a patient treated with antithyroid drugs. Receptors were obtained from a man younger than 35 with Graves disease. CDR3s include the opening cysteine and the closing phenylalanine or tryptophan. D genes are given only for firm matches. Clone sizes are given selectively: once, few, many, or a class where the clone is expanded.

TRBD1	few	TRBV20-1	TRBJ2-2	18	TGCAGTGCGCAGACCGGGACAGGGGAGATGGGGTCCACCGGGGAGCTGTTTTTT	CSAQTGTGEMGSTGELFF
.	.	TRBV13	TRBJ2-7	15	TGTGCCAGCAGCCATCAGGTTACTGGTCGCTACGAGCAGTACTTC	CASSHQVTGRYEQYF
.	.	TRBV7-9	TRBJ2-3	15	TGTGCCAGCAGCTTACTAGTAGGTTTCACAGATACGCAGTATTTT	CASSLLVGFTDTQYF
.	.	TRBV6-1	TRBJ1-6	15	TGTGCCAGCAGAGCAACAGGGACTCCTAATTCACCCCTCCACTTT	CASRATGTPNSPLHF
TRBD2	many	TRBV12-3/TRBV12-4	TRBJ2-5	18	TGTGCCAGCAGTTTAGCTATTTTCGGGACTAGCGATGAAGAGACCCAGTACTTC	CASSLAIFGTSDEETQYF
TRBD1	.	TRBV28	TRBJ1-2	16	TGTGCCAGCAGTTTAAGGACAGGAGACTTGGGCTATGGCTACACCTTC	CASSLRTGDLGYGYTF
.	many	TRBV27	TRBJ2-1	14	TGTGCCAGCAGTTTTCAGGACGGTTACAATGAGCAGTTCTTC	CASSFQDGYNEQFF
.	few	TRBV6-2/TRBV6-3	TRBJ2-7	12	TGTGCCAGCATCTTCCAGGGCTACGAGCAGTACTTC	CASIFQGYEQYF
TRBD2	.	TRBV27	TRBJ2-1	16	TGTGCCAGCAGTCGACCAGTTAGCGGGAGTTCTAAGGAGCAGTTCTTC	CASSRPVSGSSKEQFF
TRBD2	.	TRBV4-1	TRBJ2-7	16	TGCGCCAGCAGCCCTTGGACCGGGACTAGGACCTACGAGCAGTACTTC	CASSPWTGTRTYEQYF
TRBD1	few	TRBV5-6	TRBJ1-1	16	TGTGCCAGCAGCATCCGGGACAGGGACTGGTACACTGAAGCTTTCTTT	CASSIRDRDWYTEAFF
.	many	TRBV19	TRBJ1-6	15	TGTGCCAGCCGCCAAACAAGGGGGTATAATTCACCCCTCCACTTT	CASRQTRGYNSPLHF
.	many	TRBV20-1	TRBJ2-7	14	TGCAGTTCCTTCGCGGGCAGGAGCTCCTACGAGCAGTACTTC	CSSFAGRSSYEQYF
.	few	TRBV5-1	TRBJ1-1	13	TGCGCCAGCAGCTTGGCAGGAGAAGGTAGAGCTTTCTTT	CASSLAGEGRAFF
.	few	TRBV11-2	TRBJ1-1	18	TGTGCCAGCAGCTTAGTGACGCCTTCCCCAGGCTCGGGCACTGAAGCTTTCTTT	CASSLVTPSPGSGTEAFF
.	.	TRBV9	TRBJ2-5	14	TGTGCCAGCAGCGGCACGGGGGACTTCGAGACCCAGTACTTC	CASSGTGDFETQYF
TRBD1	.	TRBV4-2	TRBJ1-2	16	TGTGCCAGCAGCCACCGCGGCCTAGACAGGGGGAATGGCTACACCTTC	CASSHRGLDRGNGYTF
TRBD2	many	TRBV18	TRBJ2-7	16	TGTGCCAGCTCACCAACTAAGGGACTAGCGAATTACGAGCAGTACTTC	CASSPTKGLANYEQYF
TRBD2	few	TRBV5-5	TRBJ2-1	20	TGTGCCAGCAGTTCCTTTAGGACTAGCGGGAGTTATGGGTCCGGCAATGAGCAGTTCTTC	CASSSFRTSGSYGSGNEQFF
TRBD1	.	TRBV20-1	TRBJ1-1	12	TGCAGTGCTAACGACAGGGACACTGAAGCTTTCTTT	CSANDRDTEAFF
.	few	TRBV20-1	TRBJ2-1	10	TGCAGTGCTCCGTATCCTGAGCAGTTCTTC	CSAPYPEQFF
TRBD1	once	TRBV11-3	TRBJ1-2	14	TGTGCCAGCAGCCGCTCGACAGGGACAAGGGGCTACACCTTC	CASSRSTGTRGYTF
.	many	TRBV28	TRBJ1-4	16	TGTGCCAGCAGTTTGTCAGGGGAAGGAGCTAATGAAAAACTGTTTTTT	CASSLSGEGANEKLFF
.	.	TRBV7-3	TRBJ2-1	14	TGTGCCAGCAGCTTAACTAGTAATTACAATGAGCAGTTCTTC	CASSLTSNYNEQFF
.	once	TRBV2	TRBJ2-1	16	TGTGCCAGCAGCCCCACAAAAGCTGGGCAGTACAATGGGCAGTTCTTC	CASSPTKAGQYNGQFF
.	few	TRBV3-1	TRBJ1-5	16	TGTGCCAGCAGCCAAGATGGGGCAGCCCACAATCAGCCCCAGCATTTT	CASSQDGAAHNQPQHF